The clone carrying this TCR beta chain was seen many times. The antigen is undetermined. Germline V gives CDR1 SGHVS, CDR2 FQNEAQ. CDR3 length: 15 amino acids. V lost 4 bases and J lost 4, with 14 bases in between. TCRdb re-derived calls from the reads in MiXCR, one entry per CDR3 protein. The sample lists some 940,000 distinct CDR3 sequences; approximately 32% were seen once. This sample stems from a study of T cell repertoires in cytomegalovirus infection. As for the study in general: Well-studied HLA-B-restricted CMV epitopes were used in the study alongside recently identified HLA-C-restricted ones. The public TCR beta signatures pointed to both CMV infection and matching HLA type. Study-wide points: The ex vivo response was dominated by HLA-C-restricted CMV-specific TCR beta clonotypes.

The receptor was isolated from a human donor in good health (CMV status not recorded). Some clones in this sample may be carry-over from other donors' samples. J is TRBJ1-3 and V is TRBV7-8; possible D gene TRBD1, 5 bases. Sequencing used cultured CD8+ T cells from PBMCs, obtained from culture after CMV antigen stimulation. The CDR3 DNA reads as TGTGCCAGCAGCTCCAGAGGGGCCGCCGGAAACACCATATATTTT. Its translation is CASSSRGAAGNTIYF.